One sample yielded the 20 T cell receptor beta chains listed below, sequenced in a study of blood T cell repertoires in COVID-19. Profiled with immunoSEQ multiplex PCR; TCRdb holds only in-frame clones, not every one. The sample lists 250,000 or so clones; 70% to 85% were seen once. Sequencing was performed on peripheral blood. Source of these receptors: an elderly woman with acute or convalescent COVID-19.

This sequence joins TRBV9 and TRBJ2-5; weak D call: TRBD2 (5 bases). Germline V lookup: CDR1 SGDLS, CDR2 YYNGEE. The CDR3 runs to 15 residues. Trimming removed 3 bases from V and 0 bases from J, with 12 bases in between. CDR3 in amino acids: CASSDHPGNQETQYF. In DNA, the CDR3 is TGTGCCAGCAGCGATCACCCGGGAAACCAAGAGACCCAGTACTTC. Variable domain in full (rest from reference TRBV9 and TRBJ2-5): DSGVTQTPKHLITATGQRVTLRCSPRSGDLSVYWYQQSLDQGLQFLIQYYNGEERAKGNILERFSAQQFPDLHSELNLSSLELGDSALYFCASSDHPGNQETQYFGPGTRLLVL.

The chain carries TRBV20-1 and TRBJ2-7, with D perhaps TRBD2 (6 bases). Trimming left V 5 bases short and J 10 bases short, with 15 bases between. The CDR3 spans 11 residues. Germline loops: CDR1 DFQATT, CDR2 SNEGSKA (reference sequence). In nucleotides, the CDR3 is TGCAGTGCTGCCGGGGGAGAACAACAGTACTTC. Its protein is CSAAGGEQQYF.

The chain is built from TRBV10-3 and TRBJ2-2; a possible D gene is TRBD2 (6 bases). Trimming shortened V by 4 bases and J by 1 base, and 7 bases separated the two germline ends. The germline gives CDR1 ENHRY, CDR2 SYGVKD. The CDR3 totals 14 residues. CDR3 DNA sequence: TGTGCCATCAGTGGGGGACTGAACACCGGGGAGCTGTTTTTT. Its protein product is CAISGGLNTGELFF.

This clone was detected only once. The chain links TRBV6-5 to TRBJ2-2, with D possibly matching TRBD1 (5 bases). This CDR3 comprises 13 residues. Deletions cut 4 bases from V and 5 bases from J, with 8 bases between. CDR1 is MNHEY, CDR2 SVGAGI, per germline. The CDR3 nucleotides read TGTGCCAGCAGTTTCCAGGGAACCGGGGAGCTGTTTTTT. This sequence encodes CASSFQGTGELFF.

The V gene is TRBV7-9, the J gene TRBJ2-3, with TRBD2 identical over 8 bases. V shed 3 bases, J shed 4 bases, and the junction held 6 bases outside the gene matches. The CDR3 contains 15 residues. From germline, CDR1 is SEHNR and CDR2 FQNEAQ (reference sequence). CDR3 DNA sequence: TGTGCCAGCAGCTTCCCGGCGGGGGGATCAGATACGCAGTATTTT. Amino acids: CASSFPAGGSDTQYF.

This clone was counted only a few times. The rearrangement uses TRBV7-9 and TRBJ1-5; no clear D gene. The CDR3 has 16 residues. The germline gives CDR1 SEHNR, CDR2 FQNEAQ (reference sequence). V gave up 5 bases and J gave up 0 bases, with 14 bases separating them. The CDR3 DNA follows: TGTGCCAGCAGCCCGCGGGGTGAAAGTAGCAATCAGCCCCAGCATTTT. Translating it yields CASSPRGESSNQPQHF.

This chain connects TRBV29-1 to TRBJ2-3; 7 positions match TRBD1. J lost 2 bases, V lost 4 bases, and 6 bases had no gene match. There are 14 residues in the CDR3. Germline values: CDR1 SQVTM, CDR2 ANQGSEA. The CDR3 here is CSVATGQITDTQYF. The CDR3 DNA follows: TGCAGCGTTGCGACGGGACAGATCACAGATACGCAGTATTTT.

The J gene is TRBJ2-3, the V gene TRBV6-5; the D is unclear. This CDR3 spans 12 amino acids. From germline, CDR1 is MNHEY and CDR2 SVGAGI. Deletions cut 7 bases from V and 0 bases from J, with 5 bases between. The CDR3 loop reads CASISSTDTQYF. The CDR3 region has the DNA TGTGCCAGCATATCTAGCACAGATACGCAGTATTTT.

This chain links TRBV6-5 with TRBJ2-5; D gene ambiguous. Looked up from germline, CDR1 is MNHEY and CDR2 is SVGAGI. V was shortened by 7 bases and J by 5 bases, with 11 bases between the two germline ends. This CDR3 comprises 12 residues. CDR3 residues: CASMSDWETQYF. CDR3 nucleotide sequence: TGTGCCAGCATGAGTGATTGGGAGACCCAGTACTTC.

The genes are TRBV5-1 and TRBJ2-3, with 9 bases fitting TRBD2. The CDR3 runs 16 residues. Germline lookup yields CDR1 SGHRS and CDR2 YFSETQ. Losses at the gene ends were 0 bases for V and 2 bases for J; bases not matched to a gene: 4. The CDR3 reads CASSLVAGGTTDTQYF. The CDR3 nucleotides are TGCGCCAGCAGCTTGGTTGCGGGGGGGACCACAGATACGCAGTATTTT.

This chain connects TRBV6-1 to TRBJ1-3; 7 nucleotides match TRBD1. Germline CDR1 is MNHNS and CDR2 is SASEGT. The J segment lost 4 bases and the V segment lost 7 bases, leaving 7 bases of the junction unmatched. This CDR3 spans 14 amino acids. The CDR3 protein is CASKPQGMGNTIYF. The CDR3, as DNA: TGTGCCAGCAAACCACAGGGGATGGGAAACACCATATATTTT.

This chain connects TRBV9 to TRBJ1-1; no firm D call. Trimming stripped 0 bases from V and 1 base from J, with 4 bases between. There are 13 residues in the CDR3. In germline, CDR1 is SGDLS, CDR2 YYNGEE. Here the CDR3 reads CASSVDWNTEAFF. The CDR3 nucleotides read TGTGCCAGCAGCGTAGACTGGAACACTGAAGCTTTCTTT.

This clone was detected only once. This rearrangement joins TRBV10-1 to TRBJ2-3, with 8 nucleotides matching TRBD1. Germline-derived CDR1 and CDR2 are WNHNN and SYGVQD (reference sequence). CDR3 length equals 13 residues. V lost 6 bases to trimming and J lost 3 bases; unmatched junction nucleotides: 2. The CDR3 loop is CASRGQETDTQYF. The CDR3 DNA follows: TGCGCCAGCAGGGGACAGGAGACAGATACGCAGTATTTT.

V is TRBV6-5 and J is TRBJ2-7; TRBD1 is a possible D gene (6 bases). V was trimmed by 6 bases and J by 1 base, leaving 16 bases between them. The germline V gene has CDR1 MNHEY and CDR2 SVGAGI. This CDR3 contains 15 residues. The CDR3 DNA reads as TGTGCCAGCAGCCCCCGAGTGGGACATTCCTACGAGCAGTACTTC. Its protein is CASSPRVGHSYEQYF.

The chain uses TRBV24-1 and TRBJ2-2; TRBD2 might be the D (6 bases). This CDR3 region has 16 residues. Germline CDR1 is KGHDR and CDR2 is SFDVKD. The germline V and J ends were trimmed by 4 bases and 0 bases, with 11 bases remaining between them. The CDR3 loop reads CATSDGGFANTGELFF. The DNA for the CDR3 is TGTGCCACCAGTGACGGAGGGTTCGCGAACACCGGGGAGCTGTTTTTT.

V and J are TRBV5-1 and TRBJ2-1; possibly TRBD2 for D (6 bases). The CDR3 has 17 amino acids. The germline V and J ends were trimmed by 0 bases and 8 bases, with 21 bases remaining between them. The germline V gene has CDR1 SGHRS and CDR2 YFSETQ. The CDR3 coding sequence is TGCGCCAGCAGCTTGGCCCCGACTAGTGGGAAGGCGTATGAGCAGTTCTTC. Translated, it gives CASSLAPTSGKAYEQFF.

This rearrangement joins TRBV9 to TRBJ1-6, with TRBD1 matching over 7 bases. V shed 3 bases, J shed 7 bases, and the junction held 4 bases outside the gene matches. Germline V lookup: CDR1 SGDLS, CDR2 YYNGEE. The CDR3 is made up of 14 amino acids. The CDR3 DNA reads TGTGCCAGCAGCGCACAGGGGAGAAATTCACCCCTCCACTTT. Residues: CASSAQGRNSPLHF.

There are a few counts of this clone. The chain has TRBV3-1 (or the pseudogene TRBV3-2) and TRBJ1-1; D is uncertain. This CDR3 is built from 14 residues. Germline V gene lookup returns CDR1 LGHDT and CDR2 YNNKEL (reference sequence). Trimming stripped 3 bases from V and 4 bases from J, with 12 bases between. The DNA of the CDR3 is TGTGCCAGCAGCCAGGAGGGAACGGGCACTGAAGCTTTCTTT. Amino acid sequence: CASSQEGTGTEAFF.

As DNA, the CDR3 is TGTGCCAGCAGCCACGGCGGGGGGGCTCAAGAGACCCAGTACTTC. Translating gives CASSHGGGAQETQYF. The rearrangement links TRBV3-1 (or the pseudogene TRBV3-2) to TRBJ2-5; 9 bases are a match to TRBD2. In germline, CDR1 is LGHDT, CDR2 YNNKEL (reference sequence). The CDR3 is 15 residues long. The V segment lost 3 bases and the J segment 2 bases; nucleotides outside the gene matches: 4.

This chain links TRBV4-1 with TRBJ2-2; weak D call: TRBD2 (6 bases). CDR1 MGHRA and CDR2 YSYEKL come from the germline V gene. The CDR3 loop spans 16 amino acids. V lost 0 bases to trimming and J lost 0 bases, with 8 bases between them. The CDR3 is CASSQERGPNTGELFF. The CDR3 DNA sequence: TGCGCCAGCAGCCAAGAGCGGGGCCCGAACACCGGGGAGCTGTTTTTT.